What follows are 11 T cell receptor beta chains derived from one specimen sequenced in a study of T cell repertoires in cytomegalovirus infection. These receptors are not linked to any known antigen. Each CDR3 protein gets one entry after TCRdb re-called the reads with MiXCR. The sample comprises about 130,000 distinct CDR3 sequences, roughly 25% of which are singletons, and 30% to 40% rests with the top ten. Sequencing was performed on PBMCs, sequenced either directly or after in vitro stimulation (not recorded which). The source is a human donor in good health (CMV status not recorded). Some clones in this sample may be carry-over from other donors' samples.

This clonotype was seen at least ten times. The CDR3 DNA follows: TGTGCCAGCAGTTTATTCGGGGGGGGGGAGACCCAGTACTTC. Translated: CASSLFGGGETQYF. This chain links TRBV27 with TRBJ2-5; TRBD2 agrees at 8 bases. This CDR3 contains 14 residues. The germline V gene has CDR1 MNHEY and CDR2 SMNVEV (reference sequence). Unmatched junction bases numbered 3, after V lost 1 base and J lost 5 bases.

In this sample, this clonotype turned up a few times. The CDR3 sequence: CASSLEQLTEAFF. The CDR3 nucleotides read TGCGCCAGCAGCTTGGAACAGCTCACTGAAGCTTTCTTT. The chain combines TRBV5-1 with TRBJ1-1; D gene ambiguous. This CDR3 has 13 residues. The germline V gene has CDR1 SGHRS and CDR2 YFSETQ. The V end was cut by 0 bases, the J end by 4 bases, with 7 bases between.

This clonotype has at least ten counts. J is TRBJ1-3 and V is TRBV7-6; 9 nucleotides line up with TRBD1. V lost 5 bases, J lost 5 bases, and 1 base stayed unmatched. The germline V gene encodes CDR1 SGHVS and CDR2 FNYEAQ. The CDR3 spans 13 residues. CDR3 nucleotide sequence: TGTGCCAGCAGCGGACAGGGGAGAAACACCATATATTTT. Encoded protein: CASSGQGRNTIYF.

This chain connects TRBV9 to TRBJ2-7, with TRBD2 matching over 8 bases. Germline CDR1 SGDLS, CDR2 YYNGEE. The ends lost 6 bases at V and 2 bases at J; junction bases unmatched: 10. The CDR3 is 15 residues long. The CDR3 loop is CASTRTASGPYEQYF. The CDR3 DNA reads TGTGCCAGCACTCGTACTGCTAGCGGGCCCTACGAGCAGTACTTC. The complete variable domain, with remaining parts taken from reference TRBV9 and TRBJ2-7, reads DSGVTQTPKHLITATGQRVTLRCSPRSGDLSVYWYQQSLDQGLQFLIQYYNGEERAKGNILERFSAQQFPDLHSELNLSSLELGDSALYFCASTRTASGPYEQYFGPGTRLTVT.

This clonotype was counted only a few times. J is TRBJ2-3 and V is TRBV6-1; tentatively, D is TRBD1 or TRBD2 (6 bases each). The CDR3 runs 15 residues. The V gene's germline CDR1 is MNHNS and CDR2 SASEGT. Trimming removed 5 bases from V and 0 bases from J, with 12 bases in between. CDR3 coding DNA: TGTGCCAGCAGTTATCAGGGGACTAGCACAGATACGCAGTATTTT. Encoded protein: CASSYQGTSTDTQYF.

This clonotype was seen a few times. V gene TRBV7-9 combines with J gene TRBJ2-1; D gene ambiguous. The CDR3 is 13 residues long. CDR1 and CDR2 (germline): SEHNR, FQNEAQ (reference sequence). V was shortened by 5 bases and J by 6 bases, with 11 bases between the two germline ends. CDR3 sequence reads: CASSKGRSNEQFF. For the CDR3, the DNA is TGTGCCAGCAGCAAGGGAAGGAGCAATGAGCAGTTCTTC.

This clonotype was counted at least ten times. The chain combines TRBV4-1 with TRBJ2-1, with 7 bases aligning to TRBD1. V shed 4 bases, J shed 11 bases, and the junction held 5 bases outside the gene matches. The V gene's germline CDR1 is MGHRA and CDR2 YSYEKL. The CDR3 runs to 12 residues. For the CDR3, the DNA is TGCGCCAGCAGCCTACCGGGACAGCAGCAGTTCTTC. It codes for CASSLPGQQQFF.

In this sample, this clonotype turned up many times. V gene TRBV7-2 combines with J gene TRBJ2-1, with TRBD2 matching over 14 bases. V trimming: 6 bases; J trimming: 7 bases; junction bases outside the gene matches: 5. Germline V gene sequence: CDR1 SGHTA, CDR2 FQGNSA. The CDR3 sequence is 15 residues long. For the CDR3, the DNA is TGTGCCAGCAGGTCCGGGACTAGCGGGAGAAATGAGCAGTTCTTC. This sequence encodes CASRSGTSGRNEQFF.

This chain links TRBV20-1 with TRBJ2-5; 7 bases align to TRBD2. Trimming removed 2 bases from V and 5 bases from J; junction bases left unmatched: 5. The CDR3 sequence is 13 residues long. CDR1 DFQATT and CDR2 SNEGSKA come from the germline V gene (reference sequence). This CDR3 reads CSARRLATETQYF. The CDR3 DNA sequence: TGCAGTGCTAGACGACTAGCCACGGAGACCCAGTACTTC.

This clonotype was detected many times. The chain joins TRBV7-2 to TRBJ1-2, with no clear D. Germline V gene sequence: CDR1 SGHTA, CDR2 FQGNSA. Trimming pared 3 bases from V and 11 bases from J, leaving 13 bases between. The CDR3 covers 12 residues. The CDR3 region is CASSLRTDLYTF. In DNA, the CDR3 is TGTGCCAGCAGCTTGAGGACCGACCTTTACACCTTC.

The chain couples TRBV27 to TRBJ2-3; no definite D call. Trimming took 4 bases from V and 6 from J, leaving 11 bases between them. Germline CDR1 MNHEY, CDR2 SMNVEV (reference sequence). This CDR3 has 13 residues. The CDR3 reads CASSSPFDDTQYF. The CDR3 DNA follows: TGTGCCAGCAGTTCCCCATTTGACGATACGCAGTATTTT.